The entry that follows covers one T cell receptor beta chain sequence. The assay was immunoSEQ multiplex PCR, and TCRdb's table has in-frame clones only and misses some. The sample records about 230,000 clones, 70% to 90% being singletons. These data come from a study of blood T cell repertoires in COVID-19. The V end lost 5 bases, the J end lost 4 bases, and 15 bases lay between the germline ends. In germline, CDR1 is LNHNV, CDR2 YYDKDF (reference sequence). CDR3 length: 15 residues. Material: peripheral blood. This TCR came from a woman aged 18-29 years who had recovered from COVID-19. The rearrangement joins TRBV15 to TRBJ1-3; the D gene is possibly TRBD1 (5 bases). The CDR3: CATSDSFSLGNTIYF. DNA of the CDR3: TGTGCCACCAGCGACAGCTTTTCTTTAGGAAACACCATATATTTT.